This T cell receptor beta chain was documented in a study of T cell responses to AZD1222 COVID-19 vaccine. Method: immunoSEQ multiplex PCR; TCRdb's copy keeps in-frame clones and lacks some. The data show fewer than 200,000 clones, 85% to 90% seen once. The CDR3 totals 16 residues. With 4 bases removed from V and 0 bases from J, the gap between germline ends came to 13 bases. Per germline, CDR1 SGHTA and CDR2 FQGTGA. A remark on this clone: Its target is not known.

Whole-study findings and limits: Vaccine-associated CD4 TCRs ranged over spike, dominating at 160-218 and 743-854. Reports say nearly half of spike-specific TCRs go after unmutated variant regions.

The source of this sequence is an adult in good health. V is TRBV7-3 and J is TRBJ2-1; perhaps TRBD1 as D (5 bases). Sample: peripheral blood, taken on day 0 of AZD1222 vaccination. As DNA, the CDR3 is TGTGCCAGCAGCTCGGTAGGGGAAAGCTCCTACAATGAGCAGTTCTTC. Protein sequence: CASSSVGESSYNEQFF.